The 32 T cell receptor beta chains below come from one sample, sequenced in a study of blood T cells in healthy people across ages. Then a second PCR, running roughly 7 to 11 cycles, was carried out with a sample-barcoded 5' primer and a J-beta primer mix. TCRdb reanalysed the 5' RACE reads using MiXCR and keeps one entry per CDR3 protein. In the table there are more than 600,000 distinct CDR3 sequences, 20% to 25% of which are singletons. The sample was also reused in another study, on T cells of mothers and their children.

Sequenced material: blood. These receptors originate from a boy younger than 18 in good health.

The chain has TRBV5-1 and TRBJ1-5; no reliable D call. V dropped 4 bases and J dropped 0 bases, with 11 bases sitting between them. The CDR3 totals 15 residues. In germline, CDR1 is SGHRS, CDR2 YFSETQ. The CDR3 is CASSQTPSSNQPQHF. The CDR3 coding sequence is TGCGCCAGCAGCCAGACCCCCAGTAGCAATCAGCCCCAGCATTTT.

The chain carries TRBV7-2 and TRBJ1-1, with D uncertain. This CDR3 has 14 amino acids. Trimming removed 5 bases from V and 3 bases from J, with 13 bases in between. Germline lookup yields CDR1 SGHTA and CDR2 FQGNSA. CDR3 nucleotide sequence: TGTGCCAGCAGCCCCAGCCGACACTACACTGAAGCTTTCTTT. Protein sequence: CASSPSRHYTEAFF.

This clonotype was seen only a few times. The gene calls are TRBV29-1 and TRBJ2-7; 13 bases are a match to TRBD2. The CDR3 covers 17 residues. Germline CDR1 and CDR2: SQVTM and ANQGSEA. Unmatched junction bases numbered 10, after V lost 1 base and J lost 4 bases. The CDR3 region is CSVEGMGWTSGSYEQYF. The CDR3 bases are TGCAGCGTTGAAGGAATGGGATGGACTAGCGGGAGTTACGAGCAGTACTTC.

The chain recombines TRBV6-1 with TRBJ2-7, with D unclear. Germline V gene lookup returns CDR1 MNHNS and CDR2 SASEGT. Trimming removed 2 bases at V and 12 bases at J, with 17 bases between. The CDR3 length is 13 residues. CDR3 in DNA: TGTGCCAGCAGTGAAATCTGGGCATCGCCAACGTACTTC. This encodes CASSEIWASPTYF.

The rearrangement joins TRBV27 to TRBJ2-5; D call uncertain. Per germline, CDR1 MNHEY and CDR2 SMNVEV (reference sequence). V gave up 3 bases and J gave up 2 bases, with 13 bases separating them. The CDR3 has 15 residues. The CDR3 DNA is TGTGCCAGCAGTTTTGGCTACTCAAGACAAGAGACCCAGTACTTC. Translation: CASSFGYSRQETQYF.

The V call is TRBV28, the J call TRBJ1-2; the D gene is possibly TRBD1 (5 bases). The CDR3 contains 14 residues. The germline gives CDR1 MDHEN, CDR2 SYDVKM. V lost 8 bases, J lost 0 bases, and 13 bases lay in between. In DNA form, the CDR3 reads TGTGCCAGCGCGGGGGGAGAAGCTAACTATGGCTACACCTTC. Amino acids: CASAGGEANYGYTF.

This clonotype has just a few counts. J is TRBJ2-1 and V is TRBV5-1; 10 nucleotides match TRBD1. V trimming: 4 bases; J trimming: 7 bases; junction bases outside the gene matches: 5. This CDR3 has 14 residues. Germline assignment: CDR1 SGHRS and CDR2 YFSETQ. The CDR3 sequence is CASSQGDRGNEQFF. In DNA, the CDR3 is TGCGCCAGCAGCCAGGGGGACAGGGGAAATGAGCAGTTCTTC.

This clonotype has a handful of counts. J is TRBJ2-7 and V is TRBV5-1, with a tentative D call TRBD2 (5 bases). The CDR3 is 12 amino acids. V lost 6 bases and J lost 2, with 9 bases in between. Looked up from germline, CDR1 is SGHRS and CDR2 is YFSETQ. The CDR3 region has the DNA TGCGCCAGCAAACGGGATACCTACGAGCAGTACTTC. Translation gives CASKRDTYEQYF.

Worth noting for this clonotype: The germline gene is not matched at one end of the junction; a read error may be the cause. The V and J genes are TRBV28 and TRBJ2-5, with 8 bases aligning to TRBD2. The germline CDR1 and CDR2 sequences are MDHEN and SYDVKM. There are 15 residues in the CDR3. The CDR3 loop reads CASSPETSEQESQYF. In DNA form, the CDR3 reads TGTGCCAGCAGCCCGGAGACTAGCGAACAAGAGTCCCAGTACTTC. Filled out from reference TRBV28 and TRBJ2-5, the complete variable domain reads DVKVTQSSRYLVKRTGEKVFLECVQDMDHENMFWYRQDPGLGLRLIYFSYDVKMKEKGDIPEGYSVSREKKERFSLILESASTNQTSMYLCASSPETSEQESQYFGPGTRLLVL.

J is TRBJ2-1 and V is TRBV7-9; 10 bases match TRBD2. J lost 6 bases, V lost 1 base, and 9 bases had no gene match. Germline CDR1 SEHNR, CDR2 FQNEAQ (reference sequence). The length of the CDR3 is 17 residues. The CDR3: CASSLDRLAGDSNEQFF. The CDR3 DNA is TGTGCCAGCAGCTTAGATAGGCTAGCGGGAGACTCCAATGAGCAGTTCTTC.

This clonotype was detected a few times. The CDR3 sequence is CASSLVAHKAKGEKLFF. CDR3 DNA: TGCGCCAGCAGCTTGGTTGCCCACAAGGCTAAGGGTGAAAAACTGTTTTTT. The chain is built from TRBV5-1 and TRBJ1-4; no firm D call. Per germline, CDR1 SGHRS and CDR2 YFSETQ. V lost 0 bases and J lost 7, with 19 bases in between. This CDR3 region has 17 residues.

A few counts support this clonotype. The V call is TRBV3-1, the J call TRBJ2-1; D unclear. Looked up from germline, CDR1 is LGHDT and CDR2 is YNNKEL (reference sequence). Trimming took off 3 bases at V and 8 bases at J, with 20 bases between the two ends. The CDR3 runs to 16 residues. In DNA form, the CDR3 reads TGTGCCAGCAGCCACCTCTACTCTGGCGGAACGGATGAGCAGTTCTTC. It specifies CASSHLYSGGTDEQFF.

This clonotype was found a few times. This CDR3 is CSVGVNRDSYEQYF. The CDR3 bases are TGCAGCGTTGGAGTGAACCGGGACAGCTACGAGCAGTACTTC. The chain recombines TRBV29-1 with TRBJ2-5; 7 bases are a match to TRBD1. The closer fit of TRBJ2-7 to the DNA end suggests the J call may be wrong. The CDR3 covers 14 residues. Germline-derived CDR1 and CDR2 are SQVTM and ANQGSEA.

CDR3 sequence (DNA): TGCAGTGCTAGTGGGCAGGGTTTGGGAAACACCATATATTTT. Its protein product is CSASGQGLGNTIYF. The chain uses TRBV20-1 and TRBJ1-3; a possible D gene is TRBD1 (5 bases). This CDR3 comprises 14 residues. Germline loops: CDR1 DFQATT, CDR2 SNEGSKA (reference sequence). V was trimmed by 3 bases and J by 4 bases, leaving 13 bases between them.

CDR3 DNA sequence: TGTGCCAGCAGCTTGACGGGGGGTAGTTCACCCCTCCACTTT. It translates to CASSLTGGSSPLHF. The J gene is TRBJ1-6, the V gene TRBV7-9, with D perhaps matching TRBD1 (5 bases). Looked up from germline, CDR1 is SEHNR and CDR2 is FQNEAQ (reference sequence). V was trimmed by 3 bases and J by 9 bases, leaving 12 bases between them. This CDR3 has 14 residues.

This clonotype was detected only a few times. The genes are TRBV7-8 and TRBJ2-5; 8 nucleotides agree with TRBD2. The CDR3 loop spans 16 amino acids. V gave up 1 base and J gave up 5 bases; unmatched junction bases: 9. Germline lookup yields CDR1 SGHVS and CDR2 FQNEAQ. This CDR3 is CASSLVSSGKLETQYF. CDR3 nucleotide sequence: TGTGCCAGCAGCTTAGTGAGTAGCGGGAAATTGGAGACCCAGTACTTC.

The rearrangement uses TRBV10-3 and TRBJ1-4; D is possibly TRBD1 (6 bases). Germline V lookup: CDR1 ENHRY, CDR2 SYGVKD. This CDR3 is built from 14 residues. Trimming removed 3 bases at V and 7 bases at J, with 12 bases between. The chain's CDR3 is CAISEEGVREKLFF. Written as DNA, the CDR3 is TGTGCCATCAGTGAAGAGGGGGTACGTGAAAAACTGTTTTTT.

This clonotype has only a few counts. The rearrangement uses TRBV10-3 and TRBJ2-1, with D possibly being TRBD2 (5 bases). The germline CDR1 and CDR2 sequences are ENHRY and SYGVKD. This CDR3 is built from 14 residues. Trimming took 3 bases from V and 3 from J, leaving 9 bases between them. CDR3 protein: CAISDQRSYNEQFF. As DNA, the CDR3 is TGTGCCATCAGTGATCAGCGGAGCTACAATGAGCAGTTCTTC.

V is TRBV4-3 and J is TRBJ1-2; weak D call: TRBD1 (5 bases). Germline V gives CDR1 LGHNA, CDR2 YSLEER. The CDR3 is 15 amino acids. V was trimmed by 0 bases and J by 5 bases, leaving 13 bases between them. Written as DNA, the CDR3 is TGCGCCAGCAGCCAAGACGGGGCCAGCATATATGGCTACACCTTC. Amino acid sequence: CASSQDGASIYGYTF.

The CDR3 loop reads CSAAGGERGPDTEAFF. In DNA, the CDR3 is TGCAGCGCCGCCGGGGGGGAGAGGGGGCCGGACACTGAAGCTTTCTTT. The chain links TRBV29-1 to TRBJ1-1, with 7 bases aligning to TRBD1. V gave up 7 bases and J gave up 3 bases; unmatched junction bases: 17. The CDR3 totals 16 residues. Germline CDR1 and CDR2: SQVTM and ANQGSEA. Variable domain in full (rest from reference TRBV29-1 and TRBJ1-1): SAVISQKPSRDICQRGTSLTIQCQVDSQVTMMFWYRQQPGQSLTLIATANQGSEATYESGFVIDKFPISRPNLTFSTLTVSNMSPEDSSIYLCSAAGGERGPDTEAFFGQGTRLTVV.

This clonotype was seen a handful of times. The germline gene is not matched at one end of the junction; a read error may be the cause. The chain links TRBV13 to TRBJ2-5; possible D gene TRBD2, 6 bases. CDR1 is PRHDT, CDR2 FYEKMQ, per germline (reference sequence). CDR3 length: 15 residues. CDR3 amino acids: CASSPRLEVDRDPVF. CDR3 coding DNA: TGTGCCAGCAGCCCAAGACTAGAAGTAGACAGAGACCCAGTCTTC.

In DNA form, the CDR3 reads TGCGCCAGCAGGGATAGCGTGGGGGAGACCCAGTACTTC. It is translated as CASRDSVGETQYF. The rearrangement links TRBV4-1 to TRBJ2-5; possibly TRBD2 for D (5 bases). V was trimmed by 6 bases and J by 5 bases, leaving 13 bases between them. Germline V gene lookup returns CDR1 MGHRA and CDR2 YSYEKL. CDR3 length: 13 amino acids.

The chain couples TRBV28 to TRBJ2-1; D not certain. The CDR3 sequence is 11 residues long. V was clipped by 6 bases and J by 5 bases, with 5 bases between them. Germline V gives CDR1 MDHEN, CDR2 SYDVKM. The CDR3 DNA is TGTGCCAGCAGGCACGACAATGAGCAGTTCTTC. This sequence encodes CASRHDNEQFF.

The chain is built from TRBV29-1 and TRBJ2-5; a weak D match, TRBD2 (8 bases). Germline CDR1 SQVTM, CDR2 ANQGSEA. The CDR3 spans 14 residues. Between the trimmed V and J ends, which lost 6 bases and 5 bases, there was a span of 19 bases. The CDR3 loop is CSVGQSGSGETQYF. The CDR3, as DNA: TGCAGCGTGGGACAGAGCGGGAGTGGGGAGACCCAGTACTTC. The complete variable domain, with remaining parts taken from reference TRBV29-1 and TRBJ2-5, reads SAVISQKPSRDICQRGTSLTIQCQVDSQVTMMFWYRQQPGQSLTLIATANQGSEATYESGFVIDKFPISRPNLTFSTLTVSNMSPEDSSIYLCSVGQSGSGETQYFGPGTRLLVL.

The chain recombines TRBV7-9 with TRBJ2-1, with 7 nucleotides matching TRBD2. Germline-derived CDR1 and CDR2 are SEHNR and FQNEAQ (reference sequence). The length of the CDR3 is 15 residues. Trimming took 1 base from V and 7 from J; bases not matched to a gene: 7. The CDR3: CASSLGGSGGNEQFF. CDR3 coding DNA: TGTGCCAGCAGCTTAGGCGGGAGTGGTGGGAATGAGCAGTTCTTC.

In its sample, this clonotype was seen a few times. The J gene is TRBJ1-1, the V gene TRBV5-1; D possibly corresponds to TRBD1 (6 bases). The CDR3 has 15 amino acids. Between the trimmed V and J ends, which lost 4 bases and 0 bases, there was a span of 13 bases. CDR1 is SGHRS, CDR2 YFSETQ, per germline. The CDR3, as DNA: TGCGCCAGCAGCCCGGATACAGGGTTGAACACTGAAGCTTTCTTT. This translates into CASSPDTGLNTEAFF.

CDR3 DNA sequence: TGCAGTGCTAGGGAGACAGGGAGCGGGGAGACCCAGTACTTC. Its translation is CSARETGSGETQYF. The V gene is TRBV20-1, the J gene TRBJ2-5; the D gene is possibly TRBD1 (7 bases). The CDR3 loop spans 14 amino acids. Trimming took off 3 bases at V and 5 bases at J, with 16 bases between the two ends. CDR1 is DFQATT and CDR2 is SNEGSKA in the germline V gene (reference sequence).

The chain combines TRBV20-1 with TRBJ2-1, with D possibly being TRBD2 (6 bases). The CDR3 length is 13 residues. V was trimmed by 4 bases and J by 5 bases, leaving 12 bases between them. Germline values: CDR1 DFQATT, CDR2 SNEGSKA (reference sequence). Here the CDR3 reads CSATPGLHNEQFF. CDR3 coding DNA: TGCAGTGCTACCCCGGGACTTCACAATGAGCAGTTCTTC.

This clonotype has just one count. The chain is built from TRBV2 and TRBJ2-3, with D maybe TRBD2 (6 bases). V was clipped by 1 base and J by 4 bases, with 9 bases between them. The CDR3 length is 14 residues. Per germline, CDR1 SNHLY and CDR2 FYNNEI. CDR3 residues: CASSEGGGADTQYF. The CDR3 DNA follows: TGTGCCAGCAGTGAAGGAGGAGGGGCAGATACGCAGTATTTT.

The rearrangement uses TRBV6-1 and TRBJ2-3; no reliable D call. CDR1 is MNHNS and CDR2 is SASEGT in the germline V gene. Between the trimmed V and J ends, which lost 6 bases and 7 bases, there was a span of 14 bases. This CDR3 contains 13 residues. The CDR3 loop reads CASRSPGIYTQYF. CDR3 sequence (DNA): TGTGCCAGCAGGTCCCCGGGTATCTATACGCAGTATTTT.

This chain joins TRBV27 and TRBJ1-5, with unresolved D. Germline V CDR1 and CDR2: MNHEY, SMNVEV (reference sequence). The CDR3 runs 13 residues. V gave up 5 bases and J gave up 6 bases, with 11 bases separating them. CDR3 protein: CASSRSPSQPQHF. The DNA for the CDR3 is TGTGCCAGCAGTCGATCCCCCAGTCAGCCCCAGCATTTT.

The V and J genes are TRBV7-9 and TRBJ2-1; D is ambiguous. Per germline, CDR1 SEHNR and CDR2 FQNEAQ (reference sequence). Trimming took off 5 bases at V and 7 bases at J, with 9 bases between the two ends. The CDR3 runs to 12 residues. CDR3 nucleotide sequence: TGTGCCAGCAGCCCCGCTCTTAATGAGCAGTTCTTC. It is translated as CASSPALNEQFF.